These 13 T cell receptor beta chains share one sample of origin, sequenced in a study of blood T cell repertoires in COVID-19. Clones were read by immunoSEQ multiplex PCR, and TCRdb kept only the in-frame ones, dropping some. The table includes over 150,000 clones, about four fifths detected once. Source material: PBMCs or T cells enriched from blood (not recorded which). The origin of the receptors is a woman aged 60-70 years who had recovered from COVID-19.

This clone was counted a single time. CDR3 region: CASGKSGGLYQETQYF. CDR3 nucleotides: TGTGCTAGTGGTAAGAGCGGGGGCTTGTACCAAGAGACCCAGTACTTC. This chain uses TRBV12-5 with TRBJ2-5; 8 nucleotides match TRBD2. Germline CDR1 reads LGHNT; CDR2 reads FRNRAP. V shed 5 bases and J 0 bases; nucleotides not matched to a gene: 8. There are 16 residues in the CDR3.

The rearrangement links TRBV13 to TRBJ2-7, with 7 bases lining up with TRBD2. CDR1 and CDR2 (germline): PRHDT, FYEKMQ (reference sequence). The CDR3 totals 14 residues. Trimming took 3 bases from V and 2 from J; bases not matched to a gene: 4. CDR3: CASSFAREAYEQYF. In nucleotides, the CDR3 is TGTGCCAGCAGCTTCGCTCGGGAGGCCTACGAGCAGTACTTC.

Turning to this clone: Other DNA sequences in the same sample also yield this CDR3. V is TRBV7-9 and J is TRBJ1-5, with D perhaps matching TRBD1 (5 bases). This CDR3 spans 15 amino acids. Germline loops: CDR1 SEHNR, CDR2 FQNEAQ (reference sequence). V lost 3 bases, J lost 2 bases, and 11 bases lay in between. For the CDR3, the DNA is TGTGCCAGCAGCTTGAGGGGAGGGGGCAATCAGCCCCAGCATTTT. This encodes CASSLRGGGNQPQHF.

This clone showed up just once. The chain couples TRBV2 to TRBJ2-2; possibly TRBD2 for D (7 bases). From germline, CDR1 is SNHLY and CDR2 FYNNEI. V lost 2 bases and J lost 0, with 10 bases in between. The CDR3 covers 16 residues. This CDR3 is CASSERGGSNTGELFF. The CDR3 DNA reads as TGTGCCAGCAGTGAAAGGGGGGGCTCGAACACCGGGGAGCTGTTTTTT.

This clone was seen a single time. The rearrangement uses TRBV7-3 and TRBJ2-2, with a possible D match to TRBD2 (6 bases). The germline CDR1 and CDR2 sequences are SGHTA and FQGTGA. V was shortened by 1 base and J by 6 bases, with 12 bases between the two germline ends. The CDR3 is 15 residues long. CDR3 nucleotide sequence: TGTGCCAGCAGCTTAAGTGGCGGGAAGGCCGGGGAGCTGTTTTTT. It specifies CASSLSGGKAGELFF.

This rearrangement joins TRBV15 to TRBJ2-6, with TRBD1 matching over 7 bases. From germline, CDR1 is LNHNV and CDR2 YYDKDF (reference sequence). The CDR3 is 16 residues long. The J segment lost 0 bases and the V segment lost 3 bases, leaving 2 bases of the junction unmatched. In DNA, the CDR3 is TGTGCCACCAGCAGGCACAGGGGCTCTGGGGCCAACGTCCTGACTTTC. Its protein is CATSRHRGSGANVLTF.

This chain joins TRBV19 and TRBJ2-3; 14 bases map to TRBD2. CDR1 and CDR2 from the germline V gene are LNHDA and SQIVND (reference sequence). The ends lost 4 bases at V and 4 bases at J; junction bases unmatched: 4. The CDR3 spans 16 residues. Written as DNA, the CDR3 is TGTGCCAGTAGTAGGGGGACTAGCGGGGGTGCAGATACGCAGTATTTT. It yields the protein CASSRGTSGGADTQYF.

This clone occurred once. This chain uses TRBV15 with TRBJ1-2; TRBD1 matches 7 bases. The V gene's germline CDR1 is LNHNV and CDR2 YYDKDF (reference sequence). This CDR3 contains 15 residues. Trimming cost V 0 bases and J 5 bases; bases outside gene matches: 6. The DNA for the CDR3 is TGTGCCACCAGCAGAGATGGGGACAGTATTTATGGCTACACCTTC. The encoded protein is CATSRDGDSIYGYTF.

The genes are TRBV5-4 and TRBJ2-7; TRBD2 matches 8 bases. CDR3 size: 16 residues. CDR1 SGHNT and CDR2 YYREEE come from the germline V gene (reference sequence). V dropped 5 bases and J dropped 3; count of bases not matched to a gene: 13. The CDR3 sequence: CASRKTIGGGLYEQYF. DNA of the CDR3: TGTGCCAGCAGAAAAACCATCGGGGGGGGTCTCTACGAGCAGTACTTC.

J is TRBJ1-2 and V is TRBV5-5, with TRBD1 matching over 11 bases. Germline V gene lookup returns CDR1 SGHKS and CDR2 YYEKEE (reference sequence). The CDR3 loop spans 18 amino acids. V shed 1 base and J 7 bases; nucleotides not matched to a gene: 15. The CDR3 coding sequence is TGTGCCAGCAGCTTGCAGCTCGGGACAGGGGGGGTTAGGGCTGGCTACACCTTC. This encodes CASSLQLGTGGVRAGYTF.

The CDR3 nucleotides read TGTGCCTGGAGTTATCAGAATGAAAAACTGTTTTTT. Its translation is CAWSYQNEKLFF. The chain links TRBV30 to TRBJ1-4; no clear D gene. The CDR3 totals 12 residues. The V end lost 2 bases, the J end lost 5 bases, and 6 bases lay between the germline ends. Per germline, CDR1 GTSNPN and CDR2 SVGIG (reference sequence).

CDR3 in amino acids: CASSYQTGEGSEAFF. Written as DNA, the CDR3 is TGTGCCAGCAGCTATCAGACAGGGGAAGGCTCCGAAGCTTTCTTT. This chain connects TRBV5-8 to TRBJ1-1, with 8 bases fitting TRBD1. The V gene's germline CDR1 is SGHTS and CDR2 YDEGEE. The CDR3 totals 15 residues. J lost 8 bases, V lost 3 bases, and 12 bases had no gene match. The full variable domain, completed using reference TRBV5-8 and TRBJ1-1, is EAGVTQSPTHLIKTRGQQATLRCSPISGHTSVYWYQQALGLGLQFLLWYDEGEERNRGNFPPRFSGRQFPNYSSELNVNALELEDSALYLCASSYQTGEGSEAFFGQGTRLTVV.

This chain connects TRBV5-8 to TRBJ2-1, with 8 nucleotides matching TRBD1. Trimming cost V 4 bases and J 6 bases; bases outside gene matches: 15. Germline CDR1 reads SGHTS; CDR2 reads YDEGEE. This CDR3 contains 17 residues. The CDR3 region has the DNA TGTGCCAGCAGCCGGCTGGGATCCGGGACAGGACCCAATGAGCAGTTCTTC. Its translation: CASSRLGSGTGPNEQFF.